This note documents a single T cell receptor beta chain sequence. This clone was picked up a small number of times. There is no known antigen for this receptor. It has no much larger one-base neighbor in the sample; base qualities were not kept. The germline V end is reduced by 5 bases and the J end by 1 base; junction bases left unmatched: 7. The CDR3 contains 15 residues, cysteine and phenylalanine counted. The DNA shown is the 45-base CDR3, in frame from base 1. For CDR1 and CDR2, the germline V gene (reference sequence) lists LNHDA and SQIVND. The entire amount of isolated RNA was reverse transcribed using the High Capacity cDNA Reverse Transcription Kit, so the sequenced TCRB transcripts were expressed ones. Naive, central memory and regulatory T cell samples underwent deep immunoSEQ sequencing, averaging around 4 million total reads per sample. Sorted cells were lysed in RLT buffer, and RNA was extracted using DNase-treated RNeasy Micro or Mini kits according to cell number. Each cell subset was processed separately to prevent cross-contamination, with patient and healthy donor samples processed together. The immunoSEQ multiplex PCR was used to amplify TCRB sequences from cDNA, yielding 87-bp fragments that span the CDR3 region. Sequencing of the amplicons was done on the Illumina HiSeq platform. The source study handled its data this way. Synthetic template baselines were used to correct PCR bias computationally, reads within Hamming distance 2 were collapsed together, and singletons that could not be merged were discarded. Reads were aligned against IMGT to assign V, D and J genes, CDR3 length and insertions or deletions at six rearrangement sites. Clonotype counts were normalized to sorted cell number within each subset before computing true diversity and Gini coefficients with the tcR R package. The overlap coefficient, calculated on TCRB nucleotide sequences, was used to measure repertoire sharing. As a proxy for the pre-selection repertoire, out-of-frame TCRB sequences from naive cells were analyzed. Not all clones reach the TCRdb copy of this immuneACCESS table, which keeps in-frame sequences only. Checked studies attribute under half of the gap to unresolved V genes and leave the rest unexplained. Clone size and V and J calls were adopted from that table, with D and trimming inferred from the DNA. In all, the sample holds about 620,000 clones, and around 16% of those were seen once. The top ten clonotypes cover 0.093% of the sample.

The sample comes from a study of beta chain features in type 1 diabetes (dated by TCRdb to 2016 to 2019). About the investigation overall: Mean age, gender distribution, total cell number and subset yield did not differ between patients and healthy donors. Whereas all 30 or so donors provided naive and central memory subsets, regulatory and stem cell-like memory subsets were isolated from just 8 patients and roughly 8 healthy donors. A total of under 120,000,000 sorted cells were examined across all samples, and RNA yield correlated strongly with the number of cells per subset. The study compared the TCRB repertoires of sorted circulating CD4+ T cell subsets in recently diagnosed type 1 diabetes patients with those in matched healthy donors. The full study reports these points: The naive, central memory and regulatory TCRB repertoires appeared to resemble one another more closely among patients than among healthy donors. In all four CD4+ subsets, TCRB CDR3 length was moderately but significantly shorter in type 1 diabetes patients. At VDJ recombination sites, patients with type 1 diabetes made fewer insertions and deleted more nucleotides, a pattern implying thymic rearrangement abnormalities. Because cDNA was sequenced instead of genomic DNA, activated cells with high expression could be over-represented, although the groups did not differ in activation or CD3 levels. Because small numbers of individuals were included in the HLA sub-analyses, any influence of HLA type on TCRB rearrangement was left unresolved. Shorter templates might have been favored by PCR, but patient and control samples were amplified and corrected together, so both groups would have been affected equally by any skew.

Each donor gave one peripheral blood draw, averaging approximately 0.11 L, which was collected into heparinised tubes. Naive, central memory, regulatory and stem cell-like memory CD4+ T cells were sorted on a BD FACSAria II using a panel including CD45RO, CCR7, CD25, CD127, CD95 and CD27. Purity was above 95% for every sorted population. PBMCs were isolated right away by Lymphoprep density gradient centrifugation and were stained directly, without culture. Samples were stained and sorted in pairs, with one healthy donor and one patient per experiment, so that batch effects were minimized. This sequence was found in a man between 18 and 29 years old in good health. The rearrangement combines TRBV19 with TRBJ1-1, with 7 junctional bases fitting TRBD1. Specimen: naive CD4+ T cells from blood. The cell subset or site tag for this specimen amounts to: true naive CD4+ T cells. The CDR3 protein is CASSPLQGGNTEAFF. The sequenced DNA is TGTGCCAGTAGTCCACTTCAGGGGGGGAACACTGAAGCTTTCTTT.